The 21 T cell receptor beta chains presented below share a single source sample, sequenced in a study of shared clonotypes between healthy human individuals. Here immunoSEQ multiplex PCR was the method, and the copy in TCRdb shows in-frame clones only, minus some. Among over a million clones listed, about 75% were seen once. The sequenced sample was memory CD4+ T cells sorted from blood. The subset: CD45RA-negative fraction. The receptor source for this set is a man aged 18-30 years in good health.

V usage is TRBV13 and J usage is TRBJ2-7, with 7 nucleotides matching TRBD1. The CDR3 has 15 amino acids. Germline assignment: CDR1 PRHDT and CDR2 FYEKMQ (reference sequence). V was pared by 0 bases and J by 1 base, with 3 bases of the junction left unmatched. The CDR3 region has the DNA TGTGCCAGCAGCTTAGGAGGGACAGCTTCCTACGAGCAGTACTTC. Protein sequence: CASSLGGTASYEQYF.

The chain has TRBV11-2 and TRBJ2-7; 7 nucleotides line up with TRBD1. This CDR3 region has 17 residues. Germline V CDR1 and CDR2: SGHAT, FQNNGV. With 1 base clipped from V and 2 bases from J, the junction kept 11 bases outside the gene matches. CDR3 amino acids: CASSLGDRLSRTYEQYF. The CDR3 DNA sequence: TGTGCCAGCAGCTTAGGGGACAGATTGTCCCGAACCTACGAGCAGTACTTC.

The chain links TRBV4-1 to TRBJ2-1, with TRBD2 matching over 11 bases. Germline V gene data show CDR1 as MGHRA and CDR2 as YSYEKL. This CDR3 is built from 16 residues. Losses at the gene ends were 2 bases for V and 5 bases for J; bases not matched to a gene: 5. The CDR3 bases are TGCGCCAGCAGCCAATCACTAGCGGGGGTGGACAATGAGCAGTTCTTC. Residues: CASSQSLAGVDNEQFF.

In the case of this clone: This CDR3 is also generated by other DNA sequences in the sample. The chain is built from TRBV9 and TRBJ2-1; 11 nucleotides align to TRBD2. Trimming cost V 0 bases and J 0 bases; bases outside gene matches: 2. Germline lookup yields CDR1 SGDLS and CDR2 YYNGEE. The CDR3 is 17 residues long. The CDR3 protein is CASSVALAGASYNEQFF. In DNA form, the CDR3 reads TGTGCCAGCAGCGTAGCACTAGCGGGGGCCTCCTACAATGAGCAGTTCTTC. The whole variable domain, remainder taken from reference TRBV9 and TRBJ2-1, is DSGVTQTPKHLITATGQRVTLRCSPRSGDLSVYWYQQSLDQGLQFLIQYYNGEERAKGNILERFSAQQFPDLHSELNLSSLELGDSALYFCASSVALAGASYNEQFFGPGTRLTVL.

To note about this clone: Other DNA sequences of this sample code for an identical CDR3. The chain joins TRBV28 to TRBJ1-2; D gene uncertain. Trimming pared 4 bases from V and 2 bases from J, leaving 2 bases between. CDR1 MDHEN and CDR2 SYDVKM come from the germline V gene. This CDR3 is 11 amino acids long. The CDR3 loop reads CASSSNYGYTF. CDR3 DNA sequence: TGTGCCAGCAGTTCAAACTATGGCTACACCTTC.

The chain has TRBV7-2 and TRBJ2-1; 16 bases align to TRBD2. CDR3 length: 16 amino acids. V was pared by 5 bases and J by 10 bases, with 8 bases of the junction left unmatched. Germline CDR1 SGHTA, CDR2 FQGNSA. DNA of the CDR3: TGTGCCAGCAGCCCGGGGACTAGCGGGAGGGCCTGGGAGCAGTTCTTC. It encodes CASSPGTSGRAWEQFF.

CDR3 sequence: CASRGELAGGGEQFF. The CDR3 nucleotides are TGTGCCAGCAGGGGCGAGCTAGCGGGAGGGGGTGAGCAGTTCTTC. The chain couples TRBV6-1 to TRBJ2-1; TRBD2 matches 12 bases. The CDR3 loop spans 15 amino acids. The germline V gene has CDR1 MNHNS and CDR2 SASEGT. V lost 6 bases and J lost 9; bases outside the gene matches: 9.

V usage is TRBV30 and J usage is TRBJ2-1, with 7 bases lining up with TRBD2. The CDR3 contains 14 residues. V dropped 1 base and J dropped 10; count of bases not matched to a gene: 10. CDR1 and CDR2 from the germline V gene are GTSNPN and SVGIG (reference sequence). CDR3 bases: TGTGCCTGGAGTGAGGACCTAGCGGCAGGGGAGCAGTTCTTC. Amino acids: CAWSEDLAAGEQFF.

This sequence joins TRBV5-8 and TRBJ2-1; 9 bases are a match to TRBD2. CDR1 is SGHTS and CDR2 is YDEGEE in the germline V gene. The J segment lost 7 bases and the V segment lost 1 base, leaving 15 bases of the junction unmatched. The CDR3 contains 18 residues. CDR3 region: CASSLYASGATGRNEQFF. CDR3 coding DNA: TGTGCCAGCAGCTTGTACGCTAGCGGGGCCACGGGCAGGAATGAGCAGTTCTTC.

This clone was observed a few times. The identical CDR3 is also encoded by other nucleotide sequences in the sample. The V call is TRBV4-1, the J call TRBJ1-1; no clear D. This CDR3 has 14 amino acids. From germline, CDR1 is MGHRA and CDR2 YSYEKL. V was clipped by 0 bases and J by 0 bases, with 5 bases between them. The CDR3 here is CASSQDVVNTEAFF. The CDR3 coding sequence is TGCGCCAGCAGCCAAGATGTGGTGAACACTGAAGCTTTCTTT.

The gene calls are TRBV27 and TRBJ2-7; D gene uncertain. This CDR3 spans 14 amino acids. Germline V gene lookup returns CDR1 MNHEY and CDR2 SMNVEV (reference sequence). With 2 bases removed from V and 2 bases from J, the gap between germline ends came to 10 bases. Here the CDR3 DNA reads TGTGCCAGCAGTTTAAGGGTCGGCCCCTACGAGCAGTACTTC. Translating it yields CASSLRVGPYEQYF.

The CDR3 coding sequence is TGTGCCAGCGAGCGAAGGGGGTTTGAAGCTTTCTTT. Encoded protein: CASERRGFEAFF. The J gene is TRBJ1-1, the V gene TRBV28; D possibly corresponds to TRBD1 (6 bases). The germline V gene has CDR1 MDHEN and CDR2 SYDVKM. The length of the CDR3 is 12 residues. Trimming stripped 8 bases from V and 7 bases from J, with 14 bases between. The whole variable domain, filled in from reference TRBV28 and TRBJ1-1, reads DVKVTQSSRYLVKRTGEKVFLECVQDMDHENMFWYRQDPGLGLRLIYFSYDVKMKEKGDIPEGYSVSREKKERFSLILESASTNQTSMYLCASERRGFEAFFGQGTRLTVV.

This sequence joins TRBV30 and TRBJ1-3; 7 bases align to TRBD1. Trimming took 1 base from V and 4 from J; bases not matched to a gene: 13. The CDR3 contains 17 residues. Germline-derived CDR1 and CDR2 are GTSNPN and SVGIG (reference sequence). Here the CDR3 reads CAWSGGGGPRKGNTIYF. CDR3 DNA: TGTGCCTGGAGTGGAGGAGGGGGCCCTAGAAAAGGAAACACCATATATTTT.

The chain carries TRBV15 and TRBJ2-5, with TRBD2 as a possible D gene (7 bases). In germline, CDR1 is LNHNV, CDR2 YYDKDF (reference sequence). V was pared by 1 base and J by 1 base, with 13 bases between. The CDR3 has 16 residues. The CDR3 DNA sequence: TGTGCCACCAGCAGAGTATCGGGGGGCTTCCAAGAGACCCAGTACTTC. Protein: CATSRVSGGFQETQYF. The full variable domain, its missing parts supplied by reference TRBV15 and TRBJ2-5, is DAMVIQNPRYQVTQFGKPVTLSCSQTLNHNVMYWYQQKSSQAPKLLFHYYDKDFNNEADTPDNFQSRRPNTSFCFLDIRSPGLGDTAMYLCATSRVSGGFQETQYFGPGTRLLVL.

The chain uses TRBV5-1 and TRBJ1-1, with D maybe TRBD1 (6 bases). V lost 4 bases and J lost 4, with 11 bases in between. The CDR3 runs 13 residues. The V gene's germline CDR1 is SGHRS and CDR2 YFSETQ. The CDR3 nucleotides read TGCGCCAGCAGCAAGGAGGGGGGCACTGAAGCTTTCTTT. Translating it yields CASSKEGGTEAFF.

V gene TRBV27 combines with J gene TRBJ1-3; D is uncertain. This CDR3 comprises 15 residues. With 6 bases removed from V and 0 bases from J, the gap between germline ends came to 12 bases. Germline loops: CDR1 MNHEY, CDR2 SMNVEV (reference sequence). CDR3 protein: CASRLSAGSGNTIYF. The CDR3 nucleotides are TGTGCCAGCAGACTATCAGCAGGCTCTGGAAACACCATATATTTT.

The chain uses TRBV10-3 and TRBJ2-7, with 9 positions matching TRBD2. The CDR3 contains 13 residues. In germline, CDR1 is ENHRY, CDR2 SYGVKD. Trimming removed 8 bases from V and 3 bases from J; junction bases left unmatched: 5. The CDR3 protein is CAISGTSSYEQYF. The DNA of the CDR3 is TGTGCCATCTCAGGGACTAGCAGCTACGAGCAGTACTTC.

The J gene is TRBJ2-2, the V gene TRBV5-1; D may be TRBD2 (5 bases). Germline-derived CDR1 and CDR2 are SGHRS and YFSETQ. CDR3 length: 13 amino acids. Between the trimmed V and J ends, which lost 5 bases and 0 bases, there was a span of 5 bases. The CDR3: CASRRANTGELFF. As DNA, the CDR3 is TGCGCCAGCAGGCGGGCGAACACCGGGGAGCTGTTTTTT.

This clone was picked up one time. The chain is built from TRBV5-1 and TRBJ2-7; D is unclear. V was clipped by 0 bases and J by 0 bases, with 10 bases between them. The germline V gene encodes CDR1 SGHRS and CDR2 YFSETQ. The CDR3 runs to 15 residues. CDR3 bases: TGCGCCAGCAGCTTGGGTCTCGGAAGCTCCTACGAGCAGTACTTC. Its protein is CASSLGLGSSYEQYF.

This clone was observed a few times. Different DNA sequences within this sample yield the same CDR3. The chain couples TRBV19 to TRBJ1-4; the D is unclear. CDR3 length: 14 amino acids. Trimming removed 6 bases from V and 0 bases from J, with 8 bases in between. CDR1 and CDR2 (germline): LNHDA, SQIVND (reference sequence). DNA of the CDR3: TGTGCCAGTAGAGGGCCTGCAACTAATGAAAAACTGTTTTTT. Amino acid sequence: CASRGPATNEKLFF. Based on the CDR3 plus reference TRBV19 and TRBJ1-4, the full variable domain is DGGITQSPKYLFRKEGQNVTLSCEQNLNHDAMYWYRQDPGQGLRLIYYSQIVNDFQKGDIAEGYSVSREKKESFPLTVTSAQKNPTAFYLCASRGPATNEKLFFGSGTQLSVL.

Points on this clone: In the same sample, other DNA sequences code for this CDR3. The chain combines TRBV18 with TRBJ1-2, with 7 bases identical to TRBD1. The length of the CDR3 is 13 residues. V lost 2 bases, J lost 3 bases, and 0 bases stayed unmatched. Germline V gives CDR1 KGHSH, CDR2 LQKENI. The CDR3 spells CASSPGTDYGYTF. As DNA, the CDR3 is TGTGCCAGCTCACCAGGGACAGACTATGGCTACACCTTC.